The clone carrying this TCR beta chain appeared once. J gave up 3 bases and V 5 bases, and 15 bases lay outside the gene matches. The germline gives CDR1 SGHTA, CDR2 FQGNSA. This CDR3 spans 18 amino acids. This sample was taken from a study of blood T cell repertoires in COVID-19. Study overall: The cDNA or gDNA used as material had been derived from T cells, B-cell-depleted T cells, or PBMCs.

In the original workflow: Amplification with reference gene primers provided the estimates of nucleated cell counts. Produced via immunoSEQ multiplex PCR; TCRdb's table is partial and in-frame only. V, J and clone size are those of that table, while D and trimming were read from the DNA. The profile shows some 220,000 clones, almost 85% of them singletons. The Seattle patients, enrolled during active infection, were followed longitudinally. The specimen sequenced was peripheral blood. This clonotype originated in a woman aged 70-85 years with COVID-19, enrolled during active disease. This sequence joins TRBV7-2 and TRBJ2-4; 8 positions agree with TRBD1. For the CDR3, the DNA is TGTGCCAGCAGCCCCAGGGTCTCGGGACAGGCAAGCAAAAACATTCAGTACTTC. This encodes CASSPRVSGQASKNIQYF.